These 13 T cell receptor beta chains came from one sample sequenced in a study of blood T cell repertoires in COVID-19. The table came from immunoSEQ multiplex PCR; TCRdb's copy has only in-frame clones and leaves some out. The sample holds nearly 350,000 clones, approximately 82% seen once. Sequenced input: peripheral blood. The receptors come from a man under 40 with active or convalescent COVID-19.

The gene calls are TRBV10-3 and TRBJ1-2, with TRBD1 matching over 7 bases. J gave up 6 bases and V 3 bases, and 10 bases lay outside the gene matches. The CDR3 covers 15 residues. The germline V gene encodes CDR1 ENHRY and CDR2 SYGVKD. The CDR3 reads CAISETRTGGNGYTF. CDR3 nucleotides: TGTGCCATCAGTGAAACGCGGACAGGAGGAAATGGCTACACCTTC.

V and J are TRBV5-4 and TRBJ1-6; D is ambiguous. There are 18 residues in the CDR3. Germline V gene sequence: CDR1 SGHNT, CDR2 YYREEE (reference sequence). Trimming removed 0 bases from V and 0 bases from J, with 13 bases in between. The CDR3 region is CASSLGAAGNSYNSPLHF. CDR3 nucleotide sequence: TGTGCCAGCAGCTTGGGAGCGGCGGGAAACTCCTATAATTCACCCCTCCACTTT.

The V gene is TRBV7-2, the J gene TRBJ1-5; D remains unclear. The CDR3 is 13 amino acids. Per germline, CDR1 SGHTA and CDR2 FQGNSA. V dropped 5 bases and J dropped 3 bases, with 8 bases sitting between them. The CDR3 loop reads CASSQEANQPQHF. DNA of the CDR3: TGTGCCAGCAGCCAGGAGGCCAATCAGCCCCAGCATTTT.

This chain uses TRBV5-1 with TRBJ1-1; tentatively, D is TRBD1 (6 bases). Germline V gene data show CDR1 as SGHRS and CDR2 as YFSETQ. The CDR3 is 16 residues long. Deletions cut 3 bases from V and 1 base from J, with 16 bases between. The CDR3 DNA is TGCGCCAGCAGCTATACTACAGGGTTGACGAACACTGAAGCTTTCTTT. Its protein product is CASSYTTGLTNTEAFF.

This sequence joins TRBV24-1 and TRBJ2-7; 9 nucleotides align to TRBD2. Germline V gives CDR1 KGHDR, CDR2 SFDVKD. The CDR3 covers 15 residues. V shed 11 bases and J 5 bases; nucleotides not matched to a gene: 15. The CDR3 nucleotides are TGTGCCAGCCCATCCCCTAGCGGGAACAACAACGAGCAGTACTTC. Translated, it gives CASPSPSGNNNEQYF.

The V and J genes are TRBV15 and TRBJ2-3; 11 bases agree with TRBD2. Germline CDR1 and CDR2: LNHNV and YYDKDF (reference sequence). This CDR3 region has 17 residues. J was trimmed by 2 bases and V by 1 base; bases with no gene match: 5. The CDR3 here is CATSRVGLADITDTQYF. Here the CDR3 DNA reads TGTGCCACCAGCAGAGTGGGACTAGCGGATATCACAGATACGCAGTATTTT.

This clone was seen repeatedly, ten times or more. This chain connects TRBV29-1 to TRBJ1-1; D is uncertain. Germline CDR1 is SQVTM and CDR2 is ANQGSEA. The CDR3 sequence is 11 residues long. The germline V and J ends were trimmed by 5 bases and 4 bases, with 8 bases remaining between them. CDR3 protein: CSVRLATEAFF. Here the CDR3 DNA reads TGCAGCGTTAGATTAGCCACTGAAGCTTTCTTT.

The genes are TRBV2 and TRBJ1-2; maybe TRBD1 (6 bases). Trimming cost V 6 bases and J 1 base, with 12 bases left between them. In germline, CDR1 is SNHLY, CDR2 FYNNEI. The CDR3 is 14 residues long. The CDR3, as DNA: TGTGCCAGCAGCCTGGACAGACTTAACTATGGCTACACCTTC. Translating gives CASSLDRLNYGYTF. The whole variable domain, filled in from reference TRBV2 and TRBJ1-2, reads EPEVTQTPSHQVTQMGQEVILRCVPISNHLYFYWYRQILGQKVEFLVSFYNNEISEKSEIFDDQFSVERPDGSNFTLKIRSTKLEDSAMYFCASSLDRLNYGYTFGSGTRLTVV.

CDR3 nucleotide sequence: TGTGCCAGCAGCTGGAGAGACAGGTCGCGGGAGCAGTTCTTC. It translates to CASSWRDRSREQFF. The chain recombines TRBV11-2 with TRBJ2-1; the D gene is possibly TRBD1 (6 bases). Between the trimmed V and J ends, which lost 4 bases and 10 bases, there was a span of 17 bases. The CDR3 contains 14 residues. Germline V gene lookup returns CDR1 SGHAT and CDR2 FQNNGV.

This clone was counted a few times. V usage is TRBV16 and J usage is TRBJ1-4, with D possibly matching TRBD1 (6 bases). Trimming took 4 bases from V and 3 from J, leaving 18 bases between them. Per the germline V gene, CDR1 is KGHSY and CDR2 is FQNENV. This CDR3 has 17 residues. The CDR3 here is CASSPHGWGQANEKLFF. In nucleotides, the CDR3 is TGTGCCAGCAGCCCGCACGGATGGGGACAAGCTAATGAAAAACTGTTTTTT.

CDR3 nucleotide sequence: TGCAGCGTTGTAGCGGGAGGGCGATACAATGAGCAGTTCTTC. Amino acids: CSVVAGGRYNEQFF. The chain is built from TRBV29-1 and TRBJ2-1, with 11 bases that match TRBD2. The CDR3 totals 14 residues. The J segment lost 4 bases and the V segment lost 4 bases, leaving 3 bases of the junction unmatched. The V gene's germline CDR1 is SQVTM and CDR2 ANQGSEA.

CDR3 sequence (DNA): TGTGCCAGCAGCTTAGTAGTCGGTTTTGACTACCCCTACGAGCAGTACTTC. Protein product: CASSLVVGFDYPYEQYF. This chain uses TRBV7-9 with TRBJ2-7; tentative D call: TRBD2 (5 bases). The germline gives CDR1 SEHNR, CDR2 FQNEAQ (reference sequence). This CDR3 region has 17 residues. The V and J ends lost 1 base and 2 bases respectively, with 18 bases between them.

The sample holds one count of this clone. The chain recombines TRBV27 with TRBJ2-2; 9 bases match TRBD2. The CDR3 is 15 amino acids. Trimming at V came to 5 bases and at J to 6 bases, leaving 7 bases not matched to a gene. Germline assignment: CDR1 MNHEY and CDR2 SMNVEV (reference sequence). CDR3 DNA: TGTGCCAGCAGTAAGACGGGACTAGCTGCCGGGGAGCTGTTTTTT. Its protein is CASSKTGLAAGELFF.